This T cell receptor beta chain was identified in a study of blood T cell repertoires in COVID-19. On the study more broadly: Acute and convalescent COVID-19 specimens originated in the United States, Italy and Spain.

Germline values: CDR1 MNHNY, CDR2 SVGAGI (reference sequence). Deletions cut 6 bases from V and 7 bases from J, with 13 bases between. This CDR3 comprises 12 residues. Repertoires were generated with immunoSEQ multiplex PCR, while TCRdb's copy carries only in-frame clones and drops some. The sample lists more than 11,000 clones, about 80% seen once, with about 25% in the top ten. The receptor was isolated from a woman aged 55-75 years with acute or convalescent COVID-19. Sequenced material: peripheral blood. This chain connects TRBV6-6 to TRBJ2-7, with D possibly being TRBD1 (7 bases). This CDR3 reads CASSAGQPEQYF. CDR3 DNA sequence: TGTGCCAGCAGCGCGGGACAGCCGGAGCAGTACTTC.